These 21 T cell receptor beta chains originate from one sample sequenced in a study of CD8 T cells in ankylosing spondylitis. TCRdb used MiXCR to reprocess the 5' RACE reads, holding one entry per CDR3 protein. The sample lists 300,000 to 350,000 distinct CDR3 sequences, roughly 14% occurring once. The source material was blood, either unsorted or a sorted T cell fraction (not recorded which). The receptors shown here come from a male donor with ankylosing spondylitis or in good health (not recorded which).

The rearrangement joins TRBV20-1 to TRBJ2-1; TRBD2 is a possible D gene (5 bases). From germline, CDR1 is DFQATT and CDR2 SNEGSKA (reference sequence). Deletions cut 1 base from V and 8 bases from J, with 15 bases between. This CDR3 comprises 14 residues. Here the CDR3 DNA reads TGCAGTGCTAGAGGAAGGCTAGCTCAGGATGAGCAGTTCTTC. It yields the protein CSARGRLAQDEQFF.

V gene TRBV7-9 combines with J gene TRBJ2-1; the D is unclear. Between the trimmed V and J ends, which lost 5 bases and 7 bases, there was a span of 15 bases. Per germline, CDR1 SEHNR and CDR2 FQNEAQ (reference sequence). The CDR3 runs to 14 residues. The CDR3 region has the DNA TGTGCCAGCAGCATTCCCGAGACACGAAATGAGCAGTTCTTC. Translating it yields CASSIPETRNEQFF.

This clonotype was seen at least ten times. J is TRBJ1-2 and V is TRBV12-3 or TRBV12-4, with unresolved D. The CDR3 extends over 11 amino acids. V was pared by 3 bases and J by 8 bases, with 7 bases between. The CDR3 loop reads CASSFGYGYTF. In DNA, the CDR3 is TGTGCCAGCAGTTTCGGGTACGGCTACACCTTC.

V usage is TRBV6-1 and J usage is TRBJ2-1; D perhaps matches TRBD1 (5 bases). The V end lost 6 bases, the J end lost 0 bases, and 15 bases lay between the germline ends. The CDR3 extends over 16 amino acids. Germline-derived CDR1 and CDR2 are MNHNS and SASEGT. DNA of the CDR3: TGTGCCAGCAGAATAACAGGATCGAACTCCTACAATGAGCAGTTCTTC. Translation: CASRITGSNSYNEQFF.

This clonotype turned up a few times. This chain uses TRBV2 with TRBJ1-5; D is uncertain. The CDR3 sequence is 14 residues long. Germline V lookup: CDR1 SNHLY, CDR2 FYNNEI. Between the trimmed V and J ends, which lost 5 bases and 3 bases, there was a span of 11 bases. CDR3 DNA: TGTGCCAGCAGTCCACCTCTTACCAATCAGCCCCAGCATTTT. Translation: CASSPPLTNQPQHF.

This clonotype was seen only a few times. The chain combines TRBV20-1 with TRBJ2-3; the D gene could be TRBD1 or TRBD2 (5 bases each). Germline loops: CDR1 DFQATT, CDR2 SNEGSKA (reference sequence). V was trimmed by 5 bases and J by 3 bases, leaving 12 bases between them. This CDR3 comprises 13 residues. This CDR3 reads CSASGTQTDTQYF. DNA for the CDR3: TGCAGTGCTTCCGGGACGCAGACAGATACGCAGTATTTT.

This clonotype was observed a few times. The rearrangement uses TRBV6-5 and TRBJ1-2, with D tentatively TRBD1 (5 bases). The V end was cut by 2 bases, the J end by 7 bases, with 14 bases between. The CDR3 totals 14 residues. Germline CDR1 and CDR2: MNHEY and SVGAGI. The CDR3: CASSYELGTGGYTF. The CDR3 DNA sequence: TGTGCCAGCAGTTACGAGTTAGGGACTGGTGGCTACACCTTC.

The chain has TRBV5-1 and TRBJ1-6, with 7 nucleotides matching TRBD1. The CDR3 is made up of 17 amino acids. The germline gives CDR1 SGHRS, CDR2 YFSETQ. V shed 0 bases, J shed 10 bases, and the junction held 13 bases outside the gene matches. The CDR3 bases are TGCGCCAGCAGCTTGGACCCAATGACAGGGCGCGAATCACCCCTCCACTTT. This encodes CASSLDPMTGRESPLHF.

This clonotype occurred a few times. CDR3: CASSSTATAYEQYF. CDR3 DNA sequence: TGCGCCAGCAGCTCAACTGCAACCGCCTACGAGCAGTACTTC. The chain joins TRBV5-1 to TRBJ2-7; no definite D call. This CDR3 comprises 14 residues. V was shortened by 3 bases and J by 2 bases, with 12 bases between the two germline ends. In germline, CDR1 is SGHRS, CDR2 YFSETQ.

The rearrangement uses TRBV29-1 and TRBJ2-1; D gene uncertain. V was pared by 0 bases and J by 4 bases, with 22 bases between. CDR1 and CDR2 from the germline V gene are SQVTM and ANQGSEA. The CDR3 sequence is 18 residues long. Written as DNA, the CDR3 is TGCAGCGTTGAAGATGACCCCCGGTGGACCGAAGGATACAATGAGCAGTTCTTC. Translated: CSVEDDPRWTEGYNEQFF.

The chain links TRBV5-1 to TRBJ2-5, with a possible D match to TRBD1 (5 bases). The CDR3 loop spans 15 amino acids. Germline CDR1 reads SGHRS; CDR2 reads YFSETQ. The V end was cut by 3 bases, the J end by 1 base, with 13 bases between. This CDR3 is CASSSTPGRQETQYF. Here the CDR3 DNA reads TGCGCCAGCAGCTCCACTCCAGGGCGCCAAGAGACCCAGTACTTC.

This clonotype was observed a handful of times. The chain employs TRBV25-1 and TRBJ2-3; D unclear. Germline lookup yields CDR1 MGHDK and CDR2 SYGVNS. The V end lost 4 bases, the J end lost 3 bases, and 8 bases lay between the germline ends. This CDR3 region has 13 residues. The CDR3 nucleotides are TGTGCCAGCAGTGCCCAAAGAACAGATACGCAGTATTTT. It specifies CASSAQRTDTQYF. The variable domain in full, completed from reference TRBV25-1 and TRBJ2-3, reads EADIYQTPRYLVIGTGKKITLECSQTMGHDKMYWYQQDPGMELHLIHYSYGVNSTEKGDLSSESTVSRIRTEHFPLTLESARPSHTSQYLCASSAQRTDTQYFGPGTRLTVL.

This chain uses TRBV19 with TRBJ2-1, with 9 bases matching TRBD1. The CDR3 is 15 residues long. Germline-derived CDR1 and CDR2 are LNHDA and SQIVND (reference sequence). The V segment lost 2 bases and the J segment 4 bases; nucleotides outside the gene matches: 3. The CDR3 protein is CASSIQGQGYNEQFF. In nucleotides, the CDR3 is TGTGCCAGTAGTATACAGGGACAGGGTTACAATGAGCAGTTCTTC.

The chain recombines TRBV5-1 with TRBJ2-2; TRBD1 matches at 7 bases. The CDR3 runs to 15 residues. The germline V gene encodes CDR1 SGHRS and CDR2 YFSETQ. V trimming: 4 bases; J trimming: 5 bases; junction bases outside the gene matches: 8. In DNA form, the CDR3 reads TGCGCCAGCAGCCCGGGACAGCACGGAACCGGGGAGCTGTTTTTT. It codes for CASSPGQHGTGELFF. The full variable domain, completed using reference TRBV5-1 and TRBJ2-2, is KAGVTQTPRYLIKTRGQQVTLSCSPISGHRSVSWYQQTPGQGLQFLFEYFSETQRNKGNFPGRFSGRQFSNSRSEMNVSTLELGDSALYLCASSPGQHGTGELFFGEGSRLTVL.

This clonotype was observed a few times. This chain's CDR3 is CASSWSSYEQYF. The CDR3 DNA is TGTGCCAGCAGCTGGAGCTCCTACGAGCAGTACTTC. V is TRBV12-3 or TRBV12-4 and J is TRBJ2-7, with D uncertain. The CDR3 has 12 residues. Deletions cut 6 bases from V and 0 bases from J, with 6 bases between.

CDR3 in amino acids: CASSPEDRVGTEAFF. The CDR3, as DNA: TGTGCCAGCAGCCCAGAGGACAGGGTAGGAACTGAAGCTTTCTTT. The chain is built from TRBV9 and TRBJ1-1; 8 bases map to TRBD1. Per germline, CDR1 SGDLS and CDR2 YYNGEE. Trimming at V came to 4 bases and at J to 5 bases, leaving 10 bases not matched to a gene. The CDR3 contains 15 residues.

This chain connects TRBV5-1 to TRBJ2-1, with 9 bases lining up with TRBD1. V was clipped by 4 bases and J by 6 bases; unmatched bases: 11. The CDR3 extends over 16 amino acids. Germline values: CDR1 SGHRS, CDR2 YFSETQ. CDR3 residues: CASSSEPGQGINEQFF. DNA for the CDR3: TGCGCCAGCAGCAGTGAGCCGGGACAGGGAATCAATGAGCAGTTCTTC.

This clonotype came up a few times. The V call is TRBV5-5, the J call TRBJ2-3; D is possibly TRBD2 (5 bases). V lost 2 bases to trimming and J lost 0 bases, with 10 bases between them. The CDR3 extends over 15 amino acids. The germline V gene has CDR1 SGHKS and CDR2 YYEKEE (reference sequence). This chain's CDR3 is CASSFSASSTDTQYF. CDR3 coding DNA: TGTGCCAGCAGCTTTTCGGCTAGCAGCACAGATACGCAGTATTTT.

This clonotype has a handful of counts. The chain carries TRBV18 and TRBJ2-1, with D hard to call. The germline V gene has CDR1 KGHSH and CDR2 LQKENI. Trimming cost V 6 bases and J 5 bases, with 14 bases left between them. This CDR3 comprises 14 residues. As DNA, the CDR3 is TGTGCCAGCTCCCGACCCGGTGGGGACAATGAGCAGTTCTTC. Its protein product is CASSRPGGDNEQFF. Together with reference TRBV18 and TRBJ2-1, the CDR3 gives the full variable domain: NAGVMQNPRHLVRRRGQEARLRCSPMKGHSHVYWYRQLPEEGLKFMVYLQKENIIDESGMPKERFSAEFPKEGPSILRIQQVVRGDSAAYFCASSRPGGDNEQFFGPGTRLTVL.

In this sample, this clonotype turned up many times. DNA for the CDR3: TGTGCCAGCAGTTTAGCCGGGAATGGCTACACCTTC. It is translated as CASSLAGNGYTF. The J gene is TRBJ1-2, the V gene TRBV12-3 or TRBV12-4; no clear D. Trimming shortened V by 0 bases and J by 6 bases, and 5 bases separated the two germline ends. The CDR3 sequence is 12 residues long.

Ten or more counts support this clonotype. The chain employs TRBV6-5 and TRBJ1-5; 10 bases align to TRBD1. Trimming took 4 bases from V and 5 from J; bases not matched to a gene: 8. The CDR3 is made up of 16 amino acids. Germline values: CDR1 MNHEY, CDR2 SVGAGI. The CDR3 sequence: CASSSLGTGDHQPQHF. Here the CDR3 DNA reads TGTGCCAGCAGTTCGCTAGGGACAGGGGACCATCAGCCCCAGCATTTT.